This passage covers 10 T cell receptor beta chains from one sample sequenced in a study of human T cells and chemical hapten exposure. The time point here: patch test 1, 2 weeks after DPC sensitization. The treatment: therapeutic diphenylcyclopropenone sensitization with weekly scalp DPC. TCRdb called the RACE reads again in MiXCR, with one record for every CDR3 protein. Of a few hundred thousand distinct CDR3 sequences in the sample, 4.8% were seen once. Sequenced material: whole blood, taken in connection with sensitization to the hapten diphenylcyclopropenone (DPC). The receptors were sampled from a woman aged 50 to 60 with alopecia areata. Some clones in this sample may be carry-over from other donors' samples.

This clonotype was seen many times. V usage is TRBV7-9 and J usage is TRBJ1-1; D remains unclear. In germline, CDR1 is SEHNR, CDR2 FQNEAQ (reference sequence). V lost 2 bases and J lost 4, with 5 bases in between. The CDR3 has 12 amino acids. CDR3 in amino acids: CASSLSGTEAFF. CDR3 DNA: TGTGCCAGCAGCTTATCCGGCACTGAAGCTTTCTTT.

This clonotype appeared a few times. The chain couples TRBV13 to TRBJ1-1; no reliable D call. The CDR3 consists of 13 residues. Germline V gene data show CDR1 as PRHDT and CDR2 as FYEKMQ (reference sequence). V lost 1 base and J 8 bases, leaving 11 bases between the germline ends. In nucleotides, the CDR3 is TGTGCCAGCAGCTTAGAAGGCGGCAAAGAAGCTTTCTTT. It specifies CASSLEGGKEAFF.

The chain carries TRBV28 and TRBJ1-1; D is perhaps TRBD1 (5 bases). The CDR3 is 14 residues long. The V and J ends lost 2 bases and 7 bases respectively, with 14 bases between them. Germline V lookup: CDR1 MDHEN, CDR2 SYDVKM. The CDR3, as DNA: TGTGCCAGCAGTTTAACGGGGATTGGGGGTGAAGCTTTCTTT. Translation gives CASSLTGIGGEAFF.

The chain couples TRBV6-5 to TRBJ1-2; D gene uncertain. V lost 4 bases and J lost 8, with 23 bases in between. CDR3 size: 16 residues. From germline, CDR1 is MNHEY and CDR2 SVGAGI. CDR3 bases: TGTGCCAGCAGTTCCCGCCTTACCAGAGGGAGTGGAGGCTACACCTTC. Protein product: CASSSRLTRGSGGYTF.

Here the CDR3 reads CASSARTSGTDTQYF. The CDR3 DNA is TGTGCCAGCAGCGCCCGGACTAGCGGCACAGATACGCAGTATTTT. V gene TRBV4-2 combines with J gene TRBJ2-3; 9 bases are shared with TRBD2. The V segment lost 5 bases and the J segment 1 base; nucleotides outside the gene matches: 4. The CDR3 is 15 amino acids. Per germline, CDR1 LGHNA and CDR2 YNFKEQ.

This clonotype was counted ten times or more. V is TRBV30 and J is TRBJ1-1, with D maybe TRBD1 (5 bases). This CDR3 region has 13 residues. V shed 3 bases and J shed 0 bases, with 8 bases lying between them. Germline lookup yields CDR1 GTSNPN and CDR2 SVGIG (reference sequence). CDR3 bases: TGTGCCTGGAGGGGGGTTTTGAACACTGAAGCTTTCTTT. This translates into CAWRGVLNTEAFF.

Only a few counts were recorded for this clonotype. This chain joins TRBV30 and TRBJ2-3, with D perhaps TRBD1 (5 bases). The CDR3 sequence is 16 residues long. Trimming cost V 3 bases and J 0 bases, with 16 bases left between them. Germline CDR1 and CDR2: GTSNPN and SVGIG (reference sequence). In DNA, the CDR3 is TGTGCCTGGAGCGACAGAACGAAGACTAGCACAGATACGCAGTATTTT. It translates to CAWSDRTKTSTDTQYF. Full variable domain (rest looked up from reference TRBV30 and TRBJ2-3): SQTIHQWPATLVQPVGSPLSLECTVEGTSNPNLYWYRQAAGRGLQLLFYSVGIGQISSEVPQNLSASRPQDRQFILSSKKLLLSDSGFYLCAWSDRTKTSTDTQYFGPGTRLTVL.

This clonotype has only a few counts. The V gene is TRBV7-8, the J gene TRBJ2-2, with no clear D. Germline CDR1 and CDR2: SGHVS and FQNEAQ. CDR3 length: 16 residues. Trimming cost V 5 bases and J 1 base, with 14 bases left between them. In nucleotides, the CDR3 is TGTGCCAGCAGCCCCCGCCCAACCCAGAACACCGGGGAGCTGTTTTTT. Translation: CASSPRPTQNTGELFF.

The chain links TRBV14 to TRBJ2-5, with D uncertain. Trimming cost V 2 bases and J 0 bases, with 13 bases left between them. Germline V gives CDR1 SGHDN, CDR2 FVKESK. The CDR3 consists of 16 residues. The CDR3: CASSQLSGPDQETQYF. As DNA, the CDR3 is TGTGCCAGCAGCCAACTCTCAGGCCCAGACCAAGAGACCCAGTACTTC.

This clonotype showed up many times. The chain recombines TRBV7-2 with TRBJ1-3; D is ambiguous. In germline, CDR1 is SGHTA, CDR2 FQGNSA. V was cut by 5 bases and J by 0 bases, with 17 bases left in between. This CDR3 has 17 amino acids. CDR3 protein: CASSPLGLDFSGNTIYF. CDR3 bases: TGTGCCAGCAGCCCCTTGGGTCTGGACTTCTCTGGAAACACCATATATTTT.